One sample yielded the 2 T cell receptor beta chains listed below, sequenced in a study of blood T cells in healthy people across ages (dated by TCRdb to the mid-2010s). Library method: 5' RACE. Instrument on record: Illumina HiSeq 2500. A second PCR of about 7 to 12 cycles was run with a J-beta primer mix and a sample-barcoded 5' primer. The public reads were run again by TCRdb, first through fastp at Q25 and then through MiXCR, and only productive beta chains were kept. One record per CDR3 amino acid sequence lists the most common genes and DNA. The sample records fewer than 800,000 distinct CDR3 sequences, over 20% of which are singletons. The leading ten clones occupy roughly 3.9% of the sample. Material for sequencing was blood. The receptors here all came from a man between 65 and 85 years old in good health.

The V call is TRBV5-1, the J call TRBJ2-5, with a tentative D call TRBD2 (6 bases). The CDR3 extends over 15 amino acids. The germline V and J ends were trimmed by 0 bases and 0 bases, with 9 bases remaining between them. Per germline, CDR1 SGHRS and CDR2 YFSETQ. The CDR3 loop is CASSLVGGYQETQYF. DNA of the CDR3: TGCGCCAGCAGCTTGGTTGGGGGGTACCAAGAGACCCAGTACTTC.

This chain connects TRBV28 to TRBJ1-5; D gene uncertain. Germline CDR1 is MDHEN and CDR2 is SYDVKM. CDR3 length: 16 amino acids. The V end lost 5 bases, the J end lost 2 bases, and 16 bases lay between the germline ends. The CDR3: CASSPPSRVGNQPQHF. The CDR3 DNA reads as TGTGCCAGCAGTCCACCCTCGAGGGTTGGCAATCAGCCCCAGCATTTT.